Presented here are 15 T cell receptor beta chains from one specimen sequenced in a study of T cell responses to AZD1222 COVID-19 vaccine. Data came from immunoSEQ multiplex PCR; TCRdb stores just in-frame clones and leaves some out. The sample lists fewer than 110,000 clones; 90% were seen once. The material sequenced was peripheral blood, taken on day 0 of AZD1222 vaccination. All receptors come from an adult in good health.

The chain carries TRBV28 and TRBJ1-6; D possibly corresponds to TRBD1 (6 bases). The germline V gene encodes CDR1 MDHEN and CDR2 SYDVKM. The ends were cut back, 6 bases at V and 1 base at J, with 16 bases in the middle. This CDR3 has 17 amino acids. The chain's CDR3 is CASRAQQGWSYNSPLHF. The CDR3 bases are TGTGCCAGCAGAGCCCAACAGGGTTGGTCCTATAATTCACCCCTCCACTTT.

This clone appeared a single time. The rearrangement links TRBV7-9 to TRBJ2-5, with 11 bases identical to TRBD2. The CDR3 sequence is 15 residues long. Germline V gene data show CDR1 as SEHNR and CDR2 as FQNEAQ (reference sequence). The V and J ends lost 2 bases and 5 bases, in that order; junction bases with no gene match: 4. CDR3 region: CASSLRASGGETQYF. CDR3 bases: TGTGCCAGCAGCTTACGGGCTAGCGGGGGGGAGACCCAGTACTTC.

The chain carries TRBV9 and TRBJ1-5; 7 bases are a match to TRBD1. This CDR3 comprises 16 residues. The junction had 13 bases not matched to a gene; V was cut back by 6 bases and J by 4 bases. The germline gives CDR1 SGDLS, CDR2 YYNGEE. DNA of the CDR3: TGTGCCAGCATCCTCGAAGGGACAGATAGGAATCAGCCCCAGCATTTT. It translates to CASILEGTDRNQPQHF.

V is TRBV5-1 and J is TRBJ2-3; D unresolved. Trimming took off 6 bases at V and 0 bases at J, with 14 bases between the two ends. CDR3 size: 15 residues. Germline-derived CDR1 and CDR2 are SGHRS and YFSETQ. DNA for the CDR3: TGCGCCAGCACCGTAGAGACCCCTAGCACAGATACGCAGTATTTT. Amino acids: CASTVETPSTDTQYF.

The rearrangement uses TRBV10-3 and TRBJ1-1; TRBD1 aligns across 12 bases. The CDR3 covers 16 residues. Germline V lookup: CDR1 ENHRY, CDR2 SYGVKD. V shed 8 bases, J shed 1 base, and the junction held 8 bases outside the gene matches. The CDR3 spells CAIRPGQGAENTEAFF. The CDR3 bases are TGTGCCATCCGCCCGGGACAGGGGGCCGAGAACACTGAAGCTTTCTTT.

This chain joins TRBV2 and TRBJ1-1; 8 positions agree with TRBD1. The CDR3 consists of 14 residues. The V and J ends lost 4 bases and 1 base, in that order; junction bases with no gene match: 2. From germline, CDR1 is SNHLY and CDR2 FYNNEI. The CDR3: CASSVQGANTEAFF. The CDR3 DNA reads TGTGCCAGCAGTGTGCAGGGGGCGAACACTGAAGCTTTCTTT.

CDR3 amino acids: CASSDSSVGLGAFF. DNA of the CDR3: TGTGCCAGCAGTGACAGTTCGGTAGGACTTGGAGCTTTCTTT. The chain joins TRBV6-1 to TRBJ1-1; D is unclear. Trimming left V 3 bases short and J 10 bases short, with 18 bases between. CDR1 and CDR2 from the germline V gene are MNHNS and SASEGT. The CDR3 contains 14 residues.

The V gene is TRBV10-3, the J gene TRBJ1-2; TRBD1 matches at 8 bases. V trimming: 0 bases; J trimming: 3 bases; junction bases outside the gene matches: 6. The V gene's germline CDR1 is ENHRY and CDR2 SYGVKD. The CDR3 loop spans 16 amino acids. The CDR3 DNA is TGTGCCATCAGTGAGTCTCCCAGGGGGCCTCACTATGGCTACACCTTC. Its protein product is CAISESPRGPHYGYTF.

This chain joins TRBV5-8 and TRBJ1-1; perhaps TRBD1 as D (6 bases). The V gene lost 7 bases and the J gene lost 1 base, with 17 bases spanning the gap. The CDR3 covers 15 residues. CDR1 is SGHTS and CDR2 is YDEGEE in the germline V gene. CDR3 region: CASWKRGRGNTEAFF. The CDR3 DNA reads TGTGCCAGCTGGAAACGGGGGCGAGGGAACACTGAAGCTTTCTTT.

The chain combines TRBV28 with TRBJ1-4; tentatively, D is TRBD1 (5 bases). Germline CDR1 and CDR2: MDHEN and SYDVKM. Trimming pared 2 bases from V and 8 bases from J, leaving 9 bases between. The CDR3 runs 13 residues. The CDR3 region is CASSLQGGEKLFF. CDR3 DNA sequence: TGTGCCAGCAGTTTACAGGGTGGGGAAAAACTGTTTTTT.

The count of this clone is one. V gene TRBV15 combines with J gene TRBJ2-5, with unresolved D. Germline loops: CDR1 LNHNV, CDR2 YYDKDF (reference sequence). The CDR3 has 13 residues. Trimming removed 0 bases from V and 5 bases from J, with 7 bases in between. CDR3 coding DNA: TGTGCCACCAGCAGAGATCGTCGGGAGACCCAGTACTTC. Protein: CATSRDRRETQYF. Combining the CDR3 with reference TRBV15 and TRBJ2-5 gives the whole variable domain DAMVIQNPRYQVTQFGKPVTLSCSQTLNHNVMYWYQQKSSQAPKLLFHYYDKDFNNEADTPDNFQSRRPNTSFCFLDIRSPGLGDTAMYLCATSRDRRETQYFGPGTRLLVL.

J is TRBJ1-1 and V is TRBV7-9; a possible D gene is TRBD1 (5 bases). The V gene's germline CDR1 is SEHNR and CDR2 FQNEAQ (reference sequence). V shed 0 bases and J shed 4 bases, with 12 bases lying between them. The CDR3 is 15 residues long. CDR3 nucleotides: TGTGCCAGCAGCTTAGCGCAAGGGGCGCGCACTGAAGCTTTCTTT. It is translated as CASSLAQGARTEAFF. The variable domain in full, completed from reference TRBV7-9 and TRBJ1-1, reads DTGVSQNPRHKITKRGQNVTFRCDPISEHNRLYWYRQTLGQGPEFLTYFQNEAQLEKSRLLSDRFSAERPKGSFSTLEIQRTEQGDSAMYLCASSLAQGARTEAFFGQGTRLTVV.

V usage is TRBV3-1 (or the pseudogene TRBV3-2) and J usage is TRBJ1-5, with D unclear. The CDR3 covers 15 residues. V was clipped by 4 bases and J by 0 bases, with 10 bases between them. Germline lookup yields CDR1 LGHDT and CDR2 YNNKEL (reference sequence). CDR3 coding DNA: TGTGCCAGCAGCCGGACGGCCAATAGCAATCAGCCCCAGCATTTT. Translating it yields CASSRTANSNQPQHF.

The chain employs TRBV11-2 and TRBJ2-1; TRBD2 aligns across 8 bases. Unmatched junction bases numbered 8, after V lost 5 bases and J lost 8 bases. CDR3 size: 14 residues. CDR1 and CDR2 (germline): SGHAT, FQNNGV. The CDR3 DNA is TGTGCCAGCAGCCAGAACGGGGGGGACGATGAGCAGTTCTTC. Translated, it gives CASSQNGGDDEQFF.

The chain carries TRBV18 and TRBJ1-3; D gene ambiguous. The CDR3 extends over 15 amino acids. V dropped 0 bases and J dropped 0 bases, with 6 bases sitting between them. Germline V gene lookup returns CDR1 KGHSH and CDR2 LQKENI. CDR3 nucleotide sequence: TGTGCCAGCTCACCACCGGAGAGCTCTGGAAACACCATATATTTT. Translated, it gives CASSPPESSGNTIYF.